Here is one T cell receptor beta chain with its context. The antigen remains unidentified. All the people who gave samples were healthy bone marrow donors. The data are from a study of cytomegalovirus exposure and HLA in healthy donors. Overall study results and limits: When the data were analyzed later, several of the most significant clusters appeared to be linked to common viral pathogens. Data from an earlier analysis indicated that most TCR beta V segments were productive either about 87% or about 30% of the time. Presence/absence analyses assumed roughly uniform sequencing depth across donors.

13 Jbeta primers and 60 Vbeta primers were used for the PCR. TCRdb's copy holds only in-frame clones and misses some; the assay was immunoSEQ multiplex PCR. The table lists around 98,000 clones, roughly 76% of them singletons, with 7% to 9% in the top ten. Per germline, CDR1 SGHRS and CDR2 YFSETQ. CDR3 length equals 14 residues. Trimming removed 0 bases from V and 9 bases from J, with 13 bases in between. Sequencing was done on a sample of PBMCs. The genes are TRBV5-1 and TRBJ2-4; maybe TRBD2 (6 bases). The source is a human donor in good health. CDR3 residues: CASSLEPLGGIQYF. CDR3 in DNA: TGCGCCAGCAGCTTGGAGCCCTTGGGGGGCATTCAGTACTTC.